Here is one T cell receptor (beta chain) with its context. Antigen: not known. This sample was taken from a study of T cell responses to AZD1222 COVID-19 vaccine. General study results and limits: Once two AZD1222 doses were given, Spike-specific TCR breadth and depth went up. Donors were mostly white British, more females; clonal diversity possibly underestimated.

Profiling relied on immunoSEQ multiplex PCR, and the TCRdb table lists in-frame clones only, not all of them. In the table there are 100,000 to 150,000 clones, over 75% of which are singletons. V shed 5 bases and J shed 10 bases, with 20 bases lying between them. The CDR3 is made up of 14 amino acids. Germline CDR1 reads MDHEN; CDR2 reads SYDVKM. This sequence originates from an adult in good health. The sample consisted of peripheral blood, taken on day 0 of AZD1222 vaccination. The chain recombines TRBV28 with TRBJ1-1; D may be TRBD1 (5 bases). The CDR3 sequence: CASSILPAGTRAFF. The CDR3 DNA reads TGTGCCAGCAGTATTTTGCCGGCAGGGACGAGAGCTTTCTTT. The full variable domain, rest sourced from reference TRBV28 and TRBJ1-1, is DVKVTQSSRYLVKRTGEKVFLECVQDMDHENMFWYRQDPGLGLRLIYFSYDVKMKEKGDIPEGYSVSREKKERFSLILESASTNQTSMYLCASSILPAGTRAFFGQGTRLTVV.